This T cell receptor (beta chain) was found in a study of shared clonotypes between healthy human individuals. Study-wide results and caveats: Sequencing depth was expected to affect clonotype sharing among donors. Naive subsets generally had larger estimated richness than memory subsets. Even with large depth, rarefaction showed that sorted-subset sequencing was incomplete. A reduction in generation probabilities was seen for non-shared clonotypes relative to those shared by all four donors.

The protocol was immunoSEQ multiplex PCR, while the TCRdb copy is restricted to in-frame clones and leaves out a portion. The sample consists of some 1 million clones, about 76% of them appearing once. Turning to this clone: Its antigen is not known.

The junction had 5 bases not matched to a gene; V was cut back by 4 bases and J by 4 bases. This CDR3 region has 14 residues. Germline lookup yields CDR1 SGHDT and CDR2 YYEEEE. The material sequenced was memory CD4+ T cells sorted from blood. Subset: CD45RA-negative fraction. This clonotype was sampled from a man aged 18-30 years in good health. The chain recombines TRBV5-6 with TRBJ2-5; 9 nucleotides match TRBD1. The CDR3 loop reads CASSKQGAGETQYF. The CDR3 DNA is TGTGCCAGCAGCAAACAGGGGGCTGGAGAGACCCAGTACTTC.